This is a list of T cell receptor beta chains from one sample in a study of regulatory T cells in long-lasting Graves disease. A single record per CDR3 protein comes from TCRdb applying MiXCR to the multiplex PCR reads. The sample holds roughly 490,000 distinct CDR3 sequences, about 20% seen once. The source was peripheral blood mononuclear cells (PBMCs), collected when the disease was refractory, from a patient treated with antithyroid drugs. The receptor set was obtained from a female donor with Graves disease. Each CDR3 is given with its conserved first and last residue. D genes are given only for firm matches. A clone size is listed for some rows: how often the clone was seen (once, few, many), or a class if it is expanded.

clone_size	d_call	j_call	v_call	cdr3_nt	cdr3_aa
many	TRBD2	TRBJ2-5	TRBV6-2/TRBV6-3	TGTGCCAGCAGTTCTGGGGGAGGGGACCAAGAGACCCAGTACTTC	CASSSGGGDQETQYF
-	-	TRBJ2-7	TRBV20-1	TGCAGTGCTAGCGGGGGAGACCCCTACGAGCAGTACTTC	CSASGGDPYEQYF
many	-	TRBJ1-5	TRBV28	TGTGCCAGCAGTTCCCCCGCGACCAGGTATAATCAGCCCCAGCATTTT	CASSSPATRYNQPQHF
-	-	TRBJ2-7	TRBV4-3	TGCGCCAGCAGCCAAGAGGGGGACCCCAACGTTTACGAGCAGTACTTC	CASSQEGDPNVYEQYF
-	TRBD2	TRBJ2-2	TRBV27	TGTGCCAGCAGTGCTAGCGGGGCCCTCACCGGGGAGCTGTTTTTT	CASSASGALTGELFF
few	-	TRBJ1-1	TRBV7-9	TGTGCCAGCAGCTCGGACGAGCGCTCCACGGAAGCTTTCTTT	CASSSDERSTEAFF
-	-	TRBJ2-7	TRBV5-1	TGCGCCAGCAGCTTGGGGCGGGACTGGTCCTACGAGCAGTACTTC	CASSLGRDWSYEQYF
many	TRBD2	TRBJ2-7	TRBV28	TGTGCCAGCAGTTTTACCGCTGGGACTAGCTTCGAGCAGTACTTC	CASSFTAGTSFEQYF
-	TRBD2	TRBJ2-7	TRBV4-3	TGCGCCAGCAGCCAAGAAGGCGGAGCGGGGGAGCAGTACTTC	CASSQEGGAGEQYF
many	-	TRBJ2-7	TRBV7-9	TGTGCCAGCAGTCCGCCCAGCTCCTACGAGCAGTACTTC	CASSPPSSYEQYF
-	TRBD2	TRBJ2-3	TRBV28	TGTGCCAGCAGTTTCCAGCGGGAGTTAGATACGCAGTATTTT	CASSFQRELDTQYF
-	TRBD1	TRBJ1-2	TRBV11-2	TGTGCCAGCAGCGAGGGACAGGGGGATGGCTACACCTTC	CASSEGQGDGYTF
-	-	TRBJ1-4	TRBV9	TGTGCCAGCAGCGCGAGGGAGGGTGGTAATGAAAAACTGTTTTTT	CASSAREGGNEKLFF
-	-	TRBJ2-5	TRBV18	TGTGCCAGCTCACCGTTTTACGGGGGCGAAGAGACCCAGTACTTC	CASSPFYGGEETQYF
-	TRBD1	TRBJ2-7	TRBV9	TGTGCCAGCAGCGCCCCCGGGACAGGGCCACACGAGCAGTACTTC	CASSAPGTGPHEQYF
many	-	TRBJ2-7	TRBV7-2	TGTGCCAGCAGCTTAGTGATTAGGAGCGAGCAGTACTTC	CASSLVIRSEQYF
many	-	TRBJ1-1	TRBV12-3/TRBV12-4	TGTGCCAGCAGCCTCGGAGGGGGAGAGAACACTGAAGCTTTCTTT	CASSLGGGENTEAFF
-	-	TRBJ2-1	TRBV12-3/TRBV12-4	TGTGCCAGCAGTTCCGAGTCGGGGCAGTTCTTC	CASSSESGQFF
many	TRBD1	TRBJ1-5	TRBV6-1	TGTGCCATCCCCATGACAGGGGTAAGCAATCAGCCCCAGCATTTT	CAIPMTGVSNQPQHF
-	-	TRBJ2-5	TRBV5-1	TGCGCCAGCGGGTGGCGGGACCTACAAGAGACCCAGTACTTC	CASGWRDLQETQYF
many	-	TRBJ1-1	TRBV6-1	TGTGCCAGCTCAACCCGGTATGGGGGCCTACCATTT	CASSTRYGGLPF
few	-	TRBJ1-1	TRBV9	TGTGCCAGCAGCGTAGTGGGCGGAGGGACCACTGAAGCTTTCTTT	CASSVVGGGTTEAFF
-	-	TRBJ1-3	TRBV7-2	TGTGCCAGCAGCTTTCACCCAGCCTCTGGAAACACCATATATTTT	CASSFHPASGNTIYF
many	-	TRBJ2-4	TRBV7-2	TGTGCCAGCAGCTTAGGGGGAACAATCAAAAACATTCAGTACTTC	CASSLGGTIKNIQYF
-	-	TRBJ1-6	TRBV20-1	TGCAGTGCTGGCCCAGGGACACGGAATTCACCCCTCCACTTT	CSAGPGTRNSPLHF
-	-	TRBJ1-1	TRBV12-3/TRBV12-4	TGTGCCAGCAGCCGGAGGCCGCAGGGCGGAATGAACACTGAAGCTTTCTTT	CASSRRPQGGMNTEAFF
few	-	TRBJ2-2	TRBV7-3	TGTGCCAGCAGCTTCGGGGACGGGGAGCTGTTTTTT	CASSFGDGELFF
many	TRBD2	TRBJ2-7	TRBV2	TGTGCCAGCAGGCGGTATGCGGGAGGCGAGCAGTACTTC	CASRRYAGGEQYF
-	-	TRBJ1-4	TRBV6-1	TGTGCCAGCAGTACAACAGGGCTTGGTGAAAAACTGTTTTTT	CASSTTGLGEKLFF
few	TRBD2	TRBJ2-7	TRBV6-1	TGTGCCAGCAGAACGGGGGGGATGGCGGGAGGCTACGAGCAGTACTTC	CASRTGGMAGGYEQYF
many	-	TRBJ2-1	TRBV28	TGTGCCAGCAGTGGGGGGACGTTCAATGAGCAGTTCTTC	CASSGGTFNEQFF
-	TRBD1	TRBJ1-4	TRBV30	TGTGCCTGGACGGGACAGGGACATGAAGAACTGTTTTTT	CAWTGQGHEELFF
many	TRBD1	TRBJ2-5	TRBV7-9	TGTGCCAGCAGCCAAGGACAGGGAAATCCCCAGTACTTC	CASSQGQGNPQYF
many	-	TRBJ2-7	TRBV12-3/TRBV12-4	TGTGCCAGCAGTTTAAGGTACGGGGTGGCGTCCTACGAGCAGTACTTC	CASSLRYGVASYEQYF
-	-	TRBJ2-2	TRBV14	TGTGCCAGCAGCCAAGATCGGGGGACTTGGACCGGGGAGCTGTTTTTT	CASSQDRGTWTGELFF
few	TRBD1	TRBJ1-1	TRBV12-3/TRBV12-4	TGTGCCAGCAGATCAGGACAGGATCACACTGAAGCTTTCTTT	CASRSGQDHTEAFF
few	TRBD1	TRBJ2-2	TRBV19	TGTGCCAGTATTGCCGGGACAGTTAACACCGGGGAGCTGTTTTTT	CASIAGTVNTGELFF
many	-	TRBJ1-2	TRBV6-2/TRBV6-3	TGTGCCAGCAGTTACTCTAGGGGGTCCCTTTATGGCTACACCTTC	CASSYSRGSLYGYTF
many	-	TRBJ2-5	TRBV6-9	TGTGCCAGCAGTTGGGGACGGACCCAAGAGACCCAGTACTTC	CASSWGRTQETQYF
many	-	TRBJ2-5	TRBV20-1	TGCAGTGCTCTCCGACTAAACCAAGAGACCCAGTACTTC	CSALRLNQETQYF
-	TRBD1	TRBJ1-1	TRBV28	TGTGCCAGCAGTTTTCTCCTTGATTTGGAGGGGGCCACGAACACTGAAGCTTTCTTT	CASSFLLDLEGATNTEAFF
many	TRBD1	TRBJ1-4	TRBV20-1	TGCAGTGCTCGACTACCGGGACAGGGTGCCGAAAAACTGTTTTTT	CSARLPGQGAEKLFF
-	TRBD2	TRBJ2-7	TRBV6-1	TGTGCCAGCAGTATTGGACTAGGGCCCTACGAGCAGTACTTC	CASSIGLGPYEQYF
-	-	TRBJ1-4	TRBV6-1	TGTGCCACCGGGGGGAGCTATAATGAAAAACTGTTTTTT	CATGGSYNEKLFF
-	TRBD1	TRBJ1-4	TRBV13	TGTGCCAGCAGCCCCATGGACAGGGTTGATGAAAAACTGTTTTTT	CASSPMDRVDEKLFF